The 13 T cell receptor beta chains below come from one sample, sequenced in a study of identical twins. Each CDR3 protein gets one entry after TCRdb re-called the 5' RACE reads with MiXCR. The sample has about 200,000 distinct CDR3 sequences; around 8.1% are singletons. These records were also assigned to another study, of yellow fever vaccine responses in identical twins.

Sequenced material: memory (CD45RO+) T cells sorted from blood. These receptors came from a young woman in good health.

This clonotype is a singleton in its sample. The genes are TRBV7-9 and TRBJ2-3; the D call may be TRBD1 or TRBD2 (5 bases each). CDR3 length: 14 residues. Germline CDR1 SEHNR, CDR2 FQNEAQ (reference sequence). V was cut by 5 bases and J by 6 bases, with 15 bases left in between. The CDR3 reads CASSPGRLGDTQYF. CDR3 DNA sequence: TGTGCCAGCAGCCCGGGACGCCTGGGGGATACGCAGTATTTT.

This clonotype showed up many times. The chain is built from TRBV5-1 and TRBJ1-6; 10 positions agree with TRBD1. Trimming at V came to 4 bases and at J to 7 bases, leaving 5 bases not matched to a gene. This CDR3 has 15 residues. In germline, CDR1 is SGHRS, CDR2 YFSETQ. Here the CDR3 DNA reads TGCGCCAGCAGCACTTGGACAGGGGGGAATTCACCCCTCCACTTT. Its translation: CASSTWTGGNSPLHF. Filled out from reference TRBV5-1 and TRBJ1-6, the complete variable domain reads KAGVTQTPRYLIKTRGQQVTLSCSPISGHRSVSWYQQTPGQGLQFLFEYFSETQRNKGNFPGRFSGRQFSNSRSEMNVSTLELGDSALYLCASSTWTGGNSPLHFGNGTRLTVT.

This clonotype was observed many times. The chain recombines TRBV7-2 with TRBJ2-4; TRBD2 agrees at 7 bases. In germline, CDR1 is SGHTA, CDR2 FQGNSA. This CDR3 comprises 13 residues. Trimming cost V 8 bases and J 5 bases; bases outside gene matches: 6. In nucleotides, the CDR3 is TGTGCCAGCGGAGCGGGGAGAGAAAACATTCAGTACTTC. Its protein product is CASGAGRENIQYF.

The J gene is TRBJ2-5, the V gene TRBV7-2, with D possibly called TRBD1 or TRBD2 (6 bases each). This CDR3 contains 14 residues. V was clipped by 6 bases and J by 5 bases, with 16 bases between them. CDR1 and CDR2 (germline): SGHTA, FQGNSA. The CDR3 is CASSPGAQWETQYF. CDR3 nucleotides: TGTGCCAGCAGTCCGGGGGCCCAATGGGAGACCCAGTACTTC.

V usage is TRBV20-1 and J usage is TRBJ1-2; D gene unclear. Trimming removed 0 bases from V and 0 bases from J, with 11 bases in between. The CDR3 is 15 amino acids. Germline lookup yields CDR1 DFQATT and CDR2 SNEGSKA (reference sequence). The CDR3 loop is CSARDAALPNYGYTF. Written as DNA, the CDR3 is TGCAGTGCTAGAGATGCGGCCCTACCTAACTATGGCTACACCTTC.

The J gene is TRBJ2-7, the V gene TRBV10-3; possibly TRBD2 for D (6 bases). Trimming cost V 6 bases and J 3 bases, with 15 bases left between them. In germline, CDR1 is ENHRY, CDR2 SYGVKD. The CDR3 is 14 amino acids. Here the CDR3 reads CAIRRDQAVYEQYF. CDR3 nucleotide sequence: TGTGCCATCAGGCGGGACCAGGCAGTCTACGAGCAGTACTTC.

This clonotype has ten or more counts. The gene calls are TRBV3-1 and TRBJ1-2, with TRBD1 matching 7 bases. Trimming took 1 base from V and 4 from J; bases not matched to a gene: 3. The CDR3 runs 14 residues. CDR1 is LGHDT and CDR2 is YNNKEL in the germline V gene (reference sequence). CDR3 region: CASSQVGGGYGYTF. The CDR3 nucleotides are TGTGCCAGCAGCCAAGTAGGGGGCGGCTATGGCTACACCTTC.

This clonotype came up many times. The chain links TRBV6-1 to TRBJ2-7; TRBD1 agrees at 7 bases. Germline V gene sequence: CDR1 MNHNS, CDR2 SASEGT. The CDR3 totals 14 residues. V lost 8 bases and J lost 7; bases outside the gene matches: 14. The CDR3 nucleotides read TGTGCCAGCGCTCAAGACAGGGTCACCTGGGAGCAGTACTTC. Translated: CASAQDRVTWEQYF.

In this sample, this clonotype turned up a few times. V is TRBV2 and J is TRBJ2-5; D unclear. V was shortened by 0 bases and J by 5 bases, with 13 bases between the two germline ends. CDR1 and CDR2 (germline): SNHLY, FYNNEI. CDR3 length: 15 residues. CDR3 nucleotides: TGTGCCAGCAGTGAAGCAGGGATAGTGCGGGAGACCCAGTACTTC. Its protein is CASSEAGIVRETQYF. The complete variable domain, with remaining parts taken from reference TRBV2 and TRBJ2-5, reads EPEVTQTPSHQVTQMGQEVILRCVPISNHLYFYWYRQILGQKVEFLVSFYNNEISEKSEIFDDQFSVERPDGSNFTLKIRSTKLEDSAMYFCASSEAGIVRETQYFGPGTRLLVL.

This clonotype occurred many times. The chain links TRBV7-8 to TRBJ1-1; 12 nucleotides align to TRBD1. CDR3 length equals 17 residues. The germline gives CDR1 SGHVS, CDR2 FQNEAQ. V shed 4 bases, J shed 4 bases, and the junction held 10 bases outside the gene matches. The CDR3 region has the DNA TGTGCCAGCAGCTCAATGGGACAGGGGGCTTGGGGCACTGAAGCTTTCTTT. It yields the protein CASSSMGQGAWGTEAFF.

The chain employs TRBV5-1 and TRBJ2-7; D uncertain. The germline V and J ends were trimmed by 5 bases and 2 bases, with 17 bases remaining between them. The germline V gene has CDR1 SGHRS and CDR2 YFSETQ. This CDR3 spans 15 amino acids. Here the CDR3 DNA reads TGCGCCAGCAGTTCAGGACCGACGTCTACCTACGAGCAGTACTTC. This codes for CASSSGPTSTYEQYF.

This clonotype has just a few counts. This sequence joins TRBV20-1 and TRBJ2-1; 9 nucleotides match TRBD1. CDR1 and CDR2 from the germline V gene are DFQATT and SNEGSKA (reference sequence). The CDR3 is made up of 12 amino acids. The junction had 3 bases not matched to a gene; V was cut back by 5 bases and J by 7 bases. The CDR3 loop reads CSAEGTGNEQFF. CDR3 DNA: TGCAGTGCTGAGGGGACAGGGAATGAGCAGTTCTTC.

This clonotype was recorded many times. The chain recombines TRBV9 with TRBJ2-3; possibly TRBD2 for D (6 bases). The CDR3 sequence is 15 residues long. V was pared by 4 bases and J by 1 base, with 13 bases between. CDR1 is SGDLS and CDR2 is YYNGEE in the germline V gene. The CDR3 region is CASSLDGGRTDTQYF. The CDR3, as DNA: TGTGCCAGCAGCCTAGACGGGGGACGCACAGATACGCAGTATTTT.